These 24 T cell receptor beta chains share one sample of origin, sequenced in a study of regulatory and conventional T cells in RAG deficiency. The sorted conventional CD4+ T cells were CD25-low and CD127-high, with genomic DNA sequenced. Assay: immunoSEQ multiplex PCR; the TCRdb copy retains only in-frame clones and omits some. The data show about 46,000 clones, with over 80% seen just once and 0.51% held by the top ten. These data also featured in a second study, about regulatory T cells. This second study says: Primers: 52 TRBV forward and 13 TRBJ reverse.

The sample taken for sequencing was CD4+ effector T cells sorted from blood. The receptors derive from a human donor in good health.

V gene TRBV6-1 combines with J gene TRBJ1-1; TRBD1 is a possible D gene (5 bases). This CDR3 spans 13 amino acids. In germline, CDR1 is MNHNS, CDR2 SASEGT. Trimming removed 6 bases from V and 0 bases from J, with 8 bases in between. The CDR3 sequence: CASRLQVNTEAFF. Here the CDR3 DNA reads TGTGCCAGCAGATTACAGGTGAACACTGAAGCTTTCTTT.

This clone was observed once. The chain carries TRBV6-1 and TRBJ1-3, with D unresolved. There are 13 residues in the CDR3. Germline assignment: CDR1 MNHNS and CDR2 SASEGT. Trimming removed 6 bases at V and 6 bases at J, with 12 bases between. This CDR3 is CASRGGGENTIYF. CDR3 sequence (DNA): TGTGCCAGCAGGGGAGGAGGTGAAAACACCATATATTTT.

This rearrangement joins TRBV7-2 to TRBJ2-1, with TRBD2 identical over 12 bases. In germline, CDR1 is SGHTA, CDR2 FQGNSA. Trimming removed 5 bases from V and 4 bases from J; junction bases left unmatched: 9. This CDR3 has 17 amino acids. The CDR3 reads CASSPGLAGNRYNEQFF. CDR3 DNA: TGTGCCAGCAGCCCCGGACTAGCGGGGAACAGGTACAATGAGCAGTTCTTC. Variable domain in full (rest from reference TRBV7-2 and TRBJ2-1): GAGVSQSPSNKVTEKGKDVELRCDPISGHTALYWYRQSLGQGLEFLIYFQGNSAPDKSGLPSDRFSAERTGGSVSTLTIQRTQQEDSAVYLCASSPGLAGNRYNEQFFGPGTRLTVL.

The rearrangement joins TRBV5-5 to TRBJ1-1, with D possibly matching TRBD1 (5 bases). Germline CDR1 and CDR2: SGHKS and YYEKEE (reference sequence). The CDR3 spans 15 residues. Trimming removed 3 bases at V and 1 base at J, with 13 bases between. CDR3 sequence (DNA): TGTGCCAGCAGCTCGCAATTTCAGGGGAACACTGAAGCTTTCTTT. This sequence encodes CASSSQFQGNTEAFF.

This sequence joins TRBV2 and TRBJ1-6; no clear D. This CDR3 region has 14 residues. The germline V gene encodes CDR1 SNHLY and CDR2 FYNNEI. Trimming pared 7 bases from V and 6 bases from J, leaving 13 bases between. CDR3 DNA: TGTGCCAGCAACGGGCCGGCAGTTAATTCACCCCTCCACTTT. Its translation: CASNGPAVNSPLHF.

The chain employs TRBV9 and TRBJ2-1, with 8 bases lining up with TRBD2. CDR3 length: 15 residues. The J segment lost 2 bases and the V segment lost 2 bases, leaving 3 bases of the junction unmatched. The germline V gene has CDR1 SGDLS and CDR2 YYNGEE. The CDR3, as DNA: TGTGCCAGCAGCGTTAGCGGGGCCCCCTACAATGAGCAGTTCTTC. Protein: CASSVSGAPYNEQFF.

The CDR3 sequence: CASSESRQVVFF. CDR3 DNA sequence: TGCGCCAGCAGTGAATCGAGGCAGGTCGTGTTCTTC. The chain is built from TRBV10-1 and TRBJ2-1; D is uncertain. CDR3 length equals 12 residues. V lost 3 bases, J lost 15 bases, and 15 bases lay in between. From germline, CDR1 is WNHNN and CDR2 SYGVQD (reference sequence).

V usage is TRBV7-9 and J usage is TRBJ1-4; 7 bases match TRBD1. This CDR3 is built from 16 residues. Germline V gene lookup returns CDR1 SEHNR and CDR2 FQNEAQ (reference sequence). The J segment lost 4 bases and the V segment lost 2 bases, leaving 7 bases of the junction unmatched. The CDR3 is CASSLTLGQLNEKLFF. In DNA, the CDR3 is TGTGCCAGCAGCTTAACCTTGGGACAGCTTAATGAAAAACTGTTTTTT. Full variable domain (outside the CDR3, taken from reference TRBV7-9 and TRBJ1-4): DTGVSQNPRHKITKRGQNVTFRCDPISEHNRLYWYRQTLGQGPEFLTYFQNEAQLEKSRLLSDRFSAERPKGSFSTLEIQRTEQGDSAMYLCASSLTLGQLNEKLFFGSGTQLSVL.

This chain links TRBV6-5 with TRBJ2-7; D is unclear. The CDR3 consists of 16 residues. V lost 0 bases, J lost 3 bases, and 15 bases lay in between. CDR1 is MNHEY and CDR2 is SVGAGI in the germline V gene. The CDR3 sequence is CASSYSWRPQSYEQYF. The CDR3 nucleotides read TGTGCCAGCAGTTACTCGTGGCGGCCACAAAGCTACGAGCAGTACTTC.

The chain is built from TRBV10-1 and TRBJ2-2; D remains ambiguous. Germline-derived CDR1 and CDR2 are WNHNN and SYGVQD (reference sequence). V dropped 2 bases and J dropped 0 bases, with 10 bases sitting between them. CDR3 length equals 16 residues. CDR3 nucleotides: TGCGCCAGCAGTGAGGGTACTTTCGCGAACACCGGGGAGCTGTTTTTT. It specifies CASSEGTFANTGELFF.

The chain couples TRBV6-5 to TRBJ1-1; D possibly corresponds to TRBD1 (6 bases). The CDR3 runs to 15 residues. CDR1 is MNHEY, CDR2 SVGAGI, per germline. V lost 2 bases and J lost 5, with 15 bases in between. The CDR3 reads CASSYNNRVGTEAFF. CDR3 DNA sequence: TGTGCCAGCAGTTACAACAACAGGGTGGGGACTGAAGCTTTCTTT.

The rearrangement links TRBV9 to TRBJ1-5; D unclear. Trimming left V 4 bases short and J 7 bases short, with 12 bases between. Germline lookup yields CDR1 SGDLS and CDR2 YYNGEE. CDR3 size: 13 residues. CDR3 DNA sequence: TGTGCCAGCAGCCCCCACACTGGGCAGCCCCAGCATTTT. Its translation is CASSPHTGQPQHF.

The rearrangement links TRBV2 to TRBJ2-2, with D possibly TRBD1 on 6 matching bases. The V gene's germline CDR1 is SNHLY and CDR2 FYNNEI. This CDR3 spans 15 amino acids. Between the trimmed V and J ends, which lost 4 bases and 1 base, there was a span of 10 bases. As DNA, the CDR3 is TGTGCCAGCAGTGTTATGACAGGGAACACCGGGGAGCTGTTTTTT. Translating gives CASSVMTGNTGELFF.

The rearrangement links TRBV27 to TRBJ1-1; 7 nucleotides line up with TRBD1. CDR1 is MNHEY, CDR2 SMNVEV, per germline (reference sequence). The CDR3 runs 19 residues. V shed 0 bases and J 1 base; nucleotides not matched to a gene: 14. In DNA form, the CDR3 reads TGTGCCAGCAGTTTATCGGGTGGAAACAGGGGATATCCGAACACTGAAGCTTTCTTT. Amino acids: CASSLSGGNRGYPNTEAFF.

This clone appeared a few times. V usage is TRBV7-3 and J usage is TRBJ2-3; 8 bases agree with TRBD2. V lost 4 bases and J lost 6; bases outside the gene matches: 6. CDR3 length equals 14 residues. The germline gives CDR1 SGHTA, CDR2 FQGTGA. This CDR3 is CASSSGLAGDTQYF. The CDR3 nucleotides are TGTGCCAGCAGCTCAGGACTAGCTGGGGATACGCAGTATTTT.

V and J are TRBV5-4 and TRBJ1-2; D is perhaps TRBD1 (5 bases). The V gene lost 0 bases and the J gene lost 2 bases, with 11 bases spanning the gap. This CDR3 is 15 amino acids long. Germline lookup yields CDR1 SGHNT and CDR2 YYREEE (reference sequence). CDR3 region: CASSLALQENYGYTF. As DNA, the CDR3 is TGTGCCAGCAGCTTGGCCCTACAGGAGAACTATGGCTACACCTTC.

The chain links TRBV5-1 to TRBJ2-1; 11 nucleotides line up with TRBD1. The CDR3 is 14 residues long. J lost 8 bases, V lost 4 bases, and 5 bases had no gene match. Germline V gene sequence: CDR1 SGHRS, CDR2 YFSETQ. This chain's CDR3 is CASSPGQGADEQFF. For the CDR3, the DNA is TGCGCCAGCAGCCCAGGACAGGGGGCCGATGAGCAGTTCTTC.

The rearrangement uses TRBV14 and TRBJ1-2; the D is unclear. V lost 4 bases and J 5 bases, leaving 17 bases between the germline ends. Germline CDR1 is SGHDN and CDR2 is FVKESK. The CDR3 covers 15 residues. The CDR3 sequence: CASSLMDLPLYGYTF. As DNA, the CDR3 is TGTGCCAGCAGCCTGATGGACCTTCCCCTTTATGGCTACACCTTC.

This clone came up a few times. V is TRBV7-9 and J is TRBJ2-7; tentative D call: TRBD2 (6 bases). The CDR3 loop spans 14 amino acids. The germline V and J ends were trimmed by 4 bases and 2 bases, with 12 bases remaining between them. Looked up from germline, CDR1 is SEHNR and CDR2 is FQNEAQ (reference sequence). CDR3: CASSYDGGAYEQYF. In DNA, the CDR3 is TGTGCCAGCAGCTACGACGGGGGTGCCTACGAGCAGTACTTC.

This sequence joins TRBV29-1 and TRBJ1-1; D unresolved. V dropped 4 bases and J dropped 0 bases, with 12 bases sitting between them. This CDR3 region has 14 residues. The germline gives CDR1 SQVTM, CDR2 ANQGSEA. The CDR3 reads CSVAGERMNTEAFF. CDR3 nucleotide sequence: TGCAGCGTTGCCGGGGAGAGGATGAACACTGAAGCTTTCTTT. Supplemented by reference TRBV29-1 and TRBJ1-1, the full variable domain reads SAVISQKPSRDICQRGTSLTIQCQVDSQVTMMFWYRQQPGQSLTLIATANQGSEATYESGFVIDKFPISRPNLTFSTLTVSNMSPEDSSIYLCSVAGERMNTEAFFGQGTRLTVV.

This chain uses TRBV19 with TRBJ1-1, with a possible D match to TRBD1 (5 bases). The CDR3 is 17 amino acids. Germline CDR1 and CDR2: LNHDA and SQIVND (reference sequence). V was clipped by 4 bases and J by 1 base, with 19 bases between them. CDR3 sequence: CASSKRSGGVANTEAFF. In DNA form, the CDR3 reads TGTGCCAGTAGTAAACGCAGTGGGGGAGTGGCGAACACTGAAGCTTTCTTT.

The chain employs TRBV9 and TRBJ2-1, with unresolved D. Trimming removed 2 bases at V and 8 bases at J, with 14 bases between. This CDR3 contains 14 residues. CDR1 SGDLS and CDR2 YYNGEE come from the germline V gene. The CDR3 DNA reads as TGTGCCAGCAGCGTGATGGGGATAGGCTATGAGCAGTTCTTC. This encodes CASSVMGIGYEQFF.

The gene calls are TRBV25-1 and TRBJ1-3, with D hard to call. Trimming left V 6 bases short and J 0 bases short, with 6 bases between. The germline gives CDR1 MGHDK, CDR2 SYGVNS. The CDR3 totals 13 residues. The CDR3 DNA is TGTGCCAGCAGACGCAGCTCTGGAAACACCATATATTTT. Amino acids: CASRRSSGNTIYF.

The CDR3 region has the DNA TGTGCCAGCAGTGAAGTGGGAGGCAAGGGGGAGACCCAGCATTTT. Residues: CASSEVGGKGETQHF. V usage is TRBV6-1 and J usage is TRBJ1-5, with a possible D match to TRBD1 (6 bases). Per the germline V gene, CDR1 is MNHNS and CDR2 is SASEGT. This CDR3 has 15 residues. The V end was cut by 1 base, the J end by 11 bases, with 18 bases between.